These 23 T cell receptor beta chains came from one sample sequenced in a study of T cell responses to AZD1222 COVID-19 vaccine. Generated by immunoSEQ multiplex PCR, the TCRdb table keeps only in-frame clones and is missing some. The data show 150,000 to 160,000 clones, with about 88% seen just once and about 7% held by the top ten. Sequencing used peripheral blood, obtained after recovery from COVID-19. The receptors derive from an adult who had recovered from COVID-19.

This sequence joins TRBV11-3 and TRBJ2-3, with a tentative D call TRBD1 (6 bases). V dropped 5 bases and J dropped 2 bases, with 11 bases sitting between them. The CDR3 is 14 residues long. Germline V gives CDR1 SGHNT, CDR2 YENEEA. The CDR3 spells CASSTGQPTDTQYF. The CDR3 nucleotides read TGTGCCAGCAGCACCGGACAGCCCACAGATACGCAGTATTTT.

This sequence joins TRBV19 and TRBJ1-2, with 9 positions matching TRBD1. CDR1 LNHDA and CDR2 SQIVND come from the germline V gene (reference sequence). The CDR3 length is 13 residues. Trimming cost V 5 bases and J 7 bases; bases outside gene matches: 5. The CDR3 nucleotides read TGTGCCAGTAGTCCACAGGGGGCTTCTGGCTACACCTTC. It yields the protein CASSPQGASGYTF.

The chain uses TRBV14 and TRBJ2-7; 8 bases map to TRBD2. Germline V gene data show CDR1 as SGHDN and CDR2 as FVKESK. The CDR3 loop spans 15 amino acids. Unmatched junction bases numbered 13, after V lost 5 bases and J lost 7 bases. The CDR3 reads CASSKLTSGHVEQYF. The CDR3 DNA reads TGTGCCAGCAGCAAACTTACTAGCGGTCATGTAGAGCAGTACTTC.

This clone was seen only once. The chain has TRBV4-1 and TRBJ2-1, with 9 bases fitting TRBD1. V dropped 3 bases and J dropped 3; count of bases not matched to a gene: 6. Per germline, CDR1 MGHRA and CDR2 YSYEKL. The CDR3 is 16 amino acids. The CDR3 nucleotides read TGCGCCAGCAGCCACCCGGACAGGGGTCTCTACAATGAGCAGTTCTTC. This gives the protein CASSHPDRGLYNEQFF.

The chain has TRBV27 and TRBJ2-1, with a weak D call TRBD1 (6 bases). Germline-derived CDR1 and CDR2 are MNHEY and SMNVEV (reference sequence). The CDR3 covers 16 residues. Between the trimmed V and J ends, which lost 2 bases and 4 bases, there was a span of 15 bases. CDR3 nucleotides: TGTGCCAGCAGTTTAGGACAGCCTTCGCCTTACAATGAGCAGTTCTTC. Protein product: CASSLGQPSPYNEQFF.

V is TRBV6-2 or TRBV6-3 and J is TRBJ1-1; 8 nucleotides agree with TRBD1. Germline CDR1 MNHEY, CDR2 SVGEGT. The CDR3 length is 17 residues. The junction had 12 bases not matched to a gene; V was cut back by 6 bases and J by 0 bases. The CDR3 sequence is CASSSAPTGAMNTEAFF. In nucleotides, the CDR3 is TGTGCCAGCAGCTCCGCACCGACAGGGGCAATGAACACTGAAGCTTTCTTT.

This clone occurred a few times. The V gene is TRBV7-9, the J gene TRBJ2-5; TRBD1 or TRBD2 may be the D gene (5 bases each). V was clipped by 3 bases and J by 0 bases, with 8 bases between them. This CDR3 contains 14 residues. CDR1 and CDR2 (germline): SEHNR, FQNEAQ (reference sequence). CDR3: CASSLRDHQETQYF. CDR3 coding DNA: TGTGCCAGCAGCTTGAGGGACCACCAAGAGACCCAGTACTTC.

J is TRBJ2-2 and V is TRBV19; D is unresolved. Germline V gene data show CDR1 as LNHDA and CDR2 as SQIVND (reference sequence). V was cut by 5 bases and J by 0 bases, with 13 bases left in between. The CDR3 sequence is 16 residues long. The CDR3 DNA is TGTGCCAGTAGTTCCCTGACCGAAACGAACACCGGGGAGCTGTTTTTT. Its protein is CASSSLTETNTGELFF.

The chain couples TRBV7-9 to TRBJ2-5; 10 bases fit TRBD2. The CDR3 loop spans 15 amino acids. Losses at the gene ends were 8 bases for V and 0 bases for J; bases not matched to a gene: 6. Germline values: CDR1 SEHNR, CDR2 FQNEAQ (reference sequence). CDR3: CASSPSGSHQETQYF. The CDR3 nucleotides are TGTGCCAGCTCCCCTAGCGGGAGTCACCAAGAGACCCAGTACTTC.

V and J are TRBV5-1 and TRBJ2-1, with D tentatively TRBD2 (6 bases). CDR3 size: 13 residues. Trimming took off 4 bases at V and 10 bases at J, with 15 bases between the two ends. The V gene's germline CDR1 is SGHRS and CDR2 YFSETQ. The CDR3 here is CASSDAASDEQFF. CDR3 bases: TGCGCCAGCAGCGACGCAGCTAGCGACGAGCAGTTCTTC.

The V call is TRBV9, the J call TRBJ2-7; no definite D call. Germline V lookup: CDR1 SGDLS, CDR2 YYNGEE. The CDR3 sequence is 15 residues long. The V end was cut by 0 bases, the J end by 3 bases, with 13 bases between. DNA of the CDR3: TGTGCCAGCAGCGTAGGAGCCCAAGGTAGCTACGAGCAGTACTTC. Protein: CASSVGAQGSYEQYF.

This chain connects TRBV5-8 to TRBJ1-1; D is uncertain. Germline V gene sequence: CDR1 SGHTS, CDR2 YDEGEE. The CDR3 covers 19 residues. The V end was cut by 0 bases, the J end by 0 bases, with 21 bases between. The CDR3 reads CASSLVPQPTSGVNTEAFF. In nucleotides, the CDR3 is TGTGCCAGCAGCTTGGTGCCCCAGCCAACGTCTGGGGTGAACACTGAAGCTTTCTTT.

The rearrangement joins TRBV29-1 to TRBJ1-1; the match to TRBD1 covers 11 bases. J lost 1 base, V lost 5 bases, and 15 bases had no gene match. CDR1 is SQVTM, CDR2 ANQGSEA, per germline. This CDR3 contains 18 residues. The CDR3 DNA reads as TGCAGCGTTTCCTTCCTTGGGACAGGGGGAAAGAGGAACACTGAAGCTTTCTTT. Translated: CSVSFLGTGGKRNTEAFF.

This chain links TRBV7-9 with TRBJ2-2; D uncertain. The CDR3 consists of 17 residues. V gave up 5 bases and J gave up 2 bases, with 18 bases separating them. The V gene's germline CDR1 is SEHNR and CDR2 FQNEAQ (reference sequence). The CDR3 here is CASSGPGFSRNTGELFF. The CDR3 nucleotides are TGTGCCAGCAGCGGACCTGGTTTCAGCCGAAACACCGGGGAGCTGTTTTTT.

The chain joins TRBV7-8 to TRBJ2-7, with 9 bases aligning to TRBD2. Germline CDR1 is SGHVS and CDR2 is FQNEAQ. V was clipped by 5 bases and J by 3 bases; unmatched bases: 8. This CDR3 region has 15 residues. The CDR3, as DNA: TGTGCCAGCAGCCCTAGGCTAGCGGGGAACTACGAGCAGTACTTC. This sequence encodes CASSPRLAGNYEQYF.

This rearrangement joins TRBV11-3 to TRBJ2-4; D assignment may be TRBD1 or TRBD2 (5 bases each). Trimming shortened V by 1 base and J by 6 bases, and 13 bases separated the two germline ends. The CDR3 extends over 15 amino acids. Germline V gives CDR1 SGHNT, CDR2 YENEEA. The CDR3 loop is CASSLGTGRRNIQYF. The CDR3 nucleotides read TGTGCCAGCAGCTTAGGAACGGGGCGGCGAAACATTCAGTACTTC.

The V call is TRBV5-4, the J call TRBJ2-3, with 7 nucleotides matching TRBD2. J was trimmed by 0 bases and V by 0 bases; bases with no gene match: 1. The germline V gene has CDR1 SGHNT and CDR2 YYREEE (reference sequence). This CDR3 spans 15 amino acids. The CDR3 DNA sequence: TGTGCCAGCAGCTTGGCCGGGGGGAGCACAGATACGCAGTATTTT. Translation gives CASSLAGGSTDTQYF.

This chain connects TRBV28 to TRBJ2-1; D unresolved. CDR1 and CDR2 (germline): MDHEN, SYDVKM. V was pared by 6 bases and J by 3 bases, with 9 bases between. The CDR3 totals 13 residues. CDR3 sequence reads: CASRLDGYNEQFF. CDR3 DNA: TGTGCCAGCAGGTTAGACGGCTACAATGAGCAGTTCTTC.

The chain combines TRBV19 with TRBJ2-7; 9 bases fit TRBD1. This CDR3 is built from 15 residues. Germline CDR1 reads LNHDA; CDR2 reads SQIVND (reference sequence). V was pared by 5 bases and J by 5 bases, with 10 bases of the junction left unmatched. The CDR3 DNA follows: TGTGCCAGTAGTTCGCGTTTGACAGGGGGACACGAGCAGTACTTC. It yields the protein CASSSRLTGGHEQYF.

In its sample, this clone was seen a few times. The chain carries TRBV18 and TRBJ2-2; 10 bases fit TRBD2. Germline V gene lookup returns CDR1 KGHSH and CDR2 LQKENI. V lost 3 bases and J lost 6; bases outside the gene matches: 13. CDR3 size: 18 residues. CDR3 loop: CASSPYSLAGDHSGELFF. DNA of the CDR3: TGTGCCAGCTCACCCTATTCTCTAGCGGGAGACCATTCCGGGGAGCTGTTTTTT.

The V and J genes are TRBV9 and TRBJ2-7; tentative D call: TRBD1 (6 bases). Trimming shortened V by 4 bases and J by 2 bases, and 16 bases separated the two germline ends. Germline lookup yields CDR1 SGDLS and CDR2 YYNGEE. CDR3 size: 15 residues. This CDR3 is CASSIHGTSTYEQYF. In nucleotides, the CDR3 is TGTGCCAGCAGCATTCACGGGACAAGTACCTACGAGCAGTACTTC.

The V call is TRBV6-6, the J call TRBJ2-1; no definite D call. The CDR3 extends over 13 amino acids. Germline values: CDR1 MNHNY, CDR2 SVGAGI (reference sequence). V dropped 0 bases and J dropped 7 bases, with 7 bases sitting between them. As DNA, the CDR3 is TGTGCCAGCAGTTACTCGACCCTAAATGAGCAGTTCTTC. Protein: CASSYSTLNEQFF.

This chain connects TRBV10-3 to TRBJ2-1; TRBD1 might be the D (6 bases). The CDR3 has 13 residues. Trimming left V 4 bases short and J 5 bases short, with 9 bases between. The germline V gene encodes CDR1 ENHRY and CDR2 SYGVKD. CDR3 nucleotides: TGTGCCATCAGTGGAACAGGGAACAATGAGCAGTTCTTC. Its protein product is CAISGTGNNEQFF.